Sequencing of this TCR beta chain was carried out in a study of neurological immune-mediated disorders. Study-wide results and caveats: Multiple sclerosis patients had less TCR clonal expansion than even healthy controls, unlike HTLV-1-associated myelopathy.

Synthesis of cDNA was accomplished via 5'RACE employing 10-nucleotide random UMIs. TCRdb re-analysed the 5' RACE reads in MiXCR, keeping a single row per CDR3 protein. The table lists about 59,000 distinct CDR3 sequences, 24% of them singletons. Trimming shortened V by 4 bases and J by 5 bases, and 14 bases separated the two germline ends. CDR1 is SQVTM, CDR2 ANQGSEA, per germline. The CDR3 totals 13 residues. The time point denotes: technical triplicate 2. The unsorted libraries originated from 2 million PBMCs that had been stored at -80 C. This clonotype was recorded many times. The antigen is undetermined.

The sequence came from a man in his sixties with HTLV-1-associated myelopathy (HAM/TSP). Material for sequencing was PBMCs. The rearrangement joins TRBV29-1 to TRBJ2-5; a weak D match, TRBD2 (6 bases). The chain's CDR3 is CSVGLAGSETQYF. The CDR3 DNA reads as TGCAGCGTTGGGTTGGCGGGGTCGGAGACCCAGTACTTC.